This TCR beta chain appears in the sequencing data of a study of T cells expressing NK-cell markers. No DNA is given; TCRdb re-called the 5' RACE reads and lists each CDR3 protein once. This sample's clone table lists 550,000 to 600,000 distinct CDR3 sequences. On this clonotype itself: The antigen is unknown.

The CDR3 has 14 amino acids. Germline V lookup: CDR1 SNHLY, CDR2 FYNNEI. Broader study findings: In about 6 donors, dominant NKG2C+ clonotypes were about 1.0-7.5% of CD8+ T cells.

Sequencing was performed on blood T cells: a sorted CD56 or NKG2C T cell subset, CD4+ or CD8+ T cells, or bulk PBMC T cells (not recorded which). The clonotype originates from a man aged 18 to 29 in good health. The V and J genes are TRBV2 and TRBJ2-1; TCRdb's assignment of TRBD1 cannot be checked, as there is no DNA. CDR3 sequence reads: CASRGFQGFTEQFF.